What follows are 10 T cell receptor beta chains derived from one specimen sequenced in a study of CD8 T cells in Susac syndrome. It was with random hexamers that roughly 0.45 to 1 ug RNA was reverse transcribed. Each CDR3 protein gets one entry after TCRdb re-called the immunoSEQ multiplex PCR reads with MiXCR. The table lists tens of thousands of distinct CDR3 sequences, roughly 94% of them singletons, with about 0.52% in the top ten. Material for sequencing was CD8+ T cells from PBMCs. All receptors come from a human donor with Susac syndrome.

This rearrangement joins TRBV11-2 to TRBJ2-3; 8 bases map to TRBD1. V gave up 3 bases and J gave up 5 bases; unmatched junction bases: 4. This CDR3 comprises 14 residues. The germline V gene has CDR1 SGHAT and CDR2 FQNNGV. DNA for the CDR3: TGTGCCAGCAGCTTGGGCAGGGGGCTAGATACGCAGTATTTT. Its translation: CASSLGRGLDTQYF.

The chain has TRBV11-2 and TRBJ1-5; the D gene is possibly TRBD1 (5 bases). The V gene's germline CDR1 is SGHAT and CDR2 FQNNGV. This CDR3 contains 14 residues. Between the trimmed V and J ends, which lost 1 base and 7 bases, there was a span of 11 bases. In nucleotides, the CDR3 is TGTGCCAGCAGCTTAGCAGGGCTTAGGCAGCCCCAGCATTTT. The encoded protein is CASSLAGLRQPQHF.

The V and J genes are TRBV30 and TRBJ2-3; D remains ambiguous. V lost 0 bases and J 3 bases, leaving 13 bases between the germline ends. The CDR3 consists of 15 residues. In germline, CDR1 is GTSNPN, CDR2 SVGIG (reference sequence). CDR3 sequence: CAWSVSVFLTDTQYF. CDR3 nucleotides: TGTGCCTGGAGTGTATCGGTTTTTCTTACAGATACGCAGTATTTT. The full variable domain, its missing parts supplied by reference TRBV30 and TRBJ2-3, is SQTIHQWPATLVQPVGSPLSLECTVEGTSNPNLYWYRQAAGRGLQLLFYSVGIGQISSEVPQNLSASRPQDRQFILSSKKLLLSDSGFYLCAWSVSVFLTDTQYFGPGTRLTVL.

The gene calls are TRBV7-9 and TRBJ1-2; perhaps TRBD1 as D (6 bases). This CDR3 comprises 14 residues. Trimming removed 6 bases at V and 2 bases at J, with 13 bases between. Per the germline V gene, CDR1 is SEHNR and CDR2 is FQNEAQ (reference sequence). CDR3: CASRGGGANYGYTF. CDR3 in DNA: TGTGCCAGCAGAGGCGGGGGGGCGAACTATGGCTACACCTTC.

The rearrangement uses TRBV20-1 and TRBJ2-2, with 9 bases that match TRBD1. V dropped 1 base and J dropped 4; count of bases not matched to a gene: 7. CDR1 is DFQATT and CDR2 is SNEGSKA in the germline V gene (reference sequence). The length of the CDR3 is 16 residues. DNA for the CDR3: TGCAGTGCTAGAGCCCGGGACAGGGTGGCCACCGGGGAGCTGTTTTTT. It encodes CSARARDRVATGELFF.

The rearrangement links TRBV5-1 to TRBJ2-7; 9 bases are a match to TRBD1. Germline V gene sequence: CDR1 SGHRS, CDR2 YFSETQ. CDR3 length: 16 amino acids. J was trimmed by 2 bases and V by 2 bases; bases with no gene match: 8. The CDR3 sequence: CASSFWSDRGTYEQYF. In DNA, the CDR3 is TGCGCCAGCAGCTTTTGGTCAGACAGGGGGACCTACGAGCAGTACTTC.

This chain connects TRBV10-3 to TRBJ2-7; D gene unclear. CDR1 and CDR2 from the germline V gene are ENHRY and SYGVKD. The CDR3 has 13 amino acids. Trimming took off 4 bases at V and 0 bases at J, with 7 bases between the two ends. CDR3 region: CAISGEISYEQYF. Written as DNA, the CDR3 is TGTGCCATCAGTGGGGAAATCTCCTACGAGCAGTACTTC.

In its sample, this clonotype was seen once. This rearrangement joins TRBV6-5 to TRBJ1-3; D unresolved. Germline V lookup: CDR1 MNHEY, CDR2 SVGAGI. The CDR3 is made up of 16 amino acids. The germline V and J ends were trimmed by 4 bases and 0 bases, with 13 bases remaining between them. This CDR3 reads CASSLQGFSSGNTIYF. CDR3 in DNA: TGTGCCAGCAGTTTACAAGGGTTCAGCTCTGGAAACACCATATATTTT.

The rearrangement uses TRBV12-3 or TRBV12-4 and TRBJ1-2; D perhaps matches TRBD1 (6 bases). Trimming stripped 5 bases from V and 7 bases from J, with 14 bases between. The CDR3 totals 13 residues. DNA for the CDR3: TGTGCCAGCAGTGCCGGGGGGCATAGTGGCTACACCTTC. Encoded protein: CASSAGGHSGYTF.

The chain recombines TRBV20-1 with TRBJ2-7; 8 bases align to TRBD1. Trimming removed 6 bases from V and 2 bases from J; junction bases left unmatched: 6. CDR3 size: 13 residues. Germline CDR1 is DFQATT and CDR2 is SNEGSKA (reference sequence). The CDR3 coding sequence is TGCAGTGCGGAGGACAGGGACGCCTACGAGCAGTACTTC. Protein: CSAEDRDAYEQYF.